This TCR beta chain comes out of a study of blood T cells in healthy people across ages. This CDR3 spans 14 amino acids. Trimming took 1 base from V and 7 from J; bases not matched to a gene: 7. The germline gives CDR1 SQVTM, CDR2 ANQGSEA. Through a sample-barcoded 5' primer and a J-beta primer mix, a second PCR was run for roughly 6 to 11 cycles. One entry per CDR3 protein results from TCRdb running MiXCR on the 5' RACE reads. The repertoire consists of under 700,000 distinct CDR3 sequences, with around 24% occurring once and the leading ten covering around 10%. These same data were also listed under a study on T cells of mothers and their children.

The sample taken for sequencing was blood. This chain links TRBV29-1 with TRBJ2-7; 10 bases line up with TRBD2. The sequence was collected from a boy under 18 in good health. The CDR3 coding sequence is TGCAGCGTTGAAGGGCTAGCGGGGGCTAATGAGCAGTACTTC. Protein: CSVEGLAGANEQYF.